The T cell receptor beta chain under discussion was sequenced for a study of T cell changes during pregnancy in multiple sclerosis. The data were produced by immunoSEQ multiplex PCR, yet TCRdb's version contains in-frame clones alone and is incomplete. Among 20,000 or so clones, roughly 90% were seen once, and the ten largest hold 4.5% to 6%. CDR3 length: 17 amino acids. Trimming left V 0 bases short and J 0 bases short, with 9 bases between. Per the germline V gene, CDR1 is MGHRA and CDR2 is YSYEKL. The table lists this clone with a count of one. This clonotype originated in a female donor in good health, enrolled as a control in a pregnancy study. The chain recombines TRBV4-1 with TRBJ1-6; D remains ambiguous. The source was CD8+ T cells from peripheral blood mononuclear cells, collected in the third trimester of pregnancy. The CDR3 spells CASSQDPPDSYNSPLHF. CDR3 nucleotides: TGCGCCAGCAGCCAAGACCCCCCAGACTCCTATAATTCACCCCTCCACTTT.